Following are 32 T cell receptor beta chains from one sample sequenced in a study of cytomegalovirus exposure and HLA in healthy donors. Primers for the PCR totalled 60 Vbeta and 13 Jbeta. Libraries were prepared by immunoSEQ multiplex PCR; TCRdb keeps only in-frame clonotypes and omits some of them. The sample has about 140,000 clones; roughly 85% are singletons. Input material: PBMCs. Receptor source: a man aged 35-49 years in good health and CMV-seropositive.

This sequence joins TRBV18 and TRBJ1-1; D not resolved. The CDR3 length is 16 residues. The germline V gene encodes CDR1 KGHSH and CDR2 LQKENI. V was trimmed by 4 bases and J by 2 bases, leaving 17 bases between them. CDR3 sequence (DNA): TGTGCCAGCTCACTAAATGGCGGGAATCTTAACACTGAAGCTTTCTTT. Its translation is CASSLNGGNLNTEAFF.

The gene calls are TRBV5-1 and TRBJ2-3; 10 bases align to TRBD1. The junction had 3 bases not matched to a gene; V was cut back by 4 bases and J by 1 base. Per the germline V gene, CDR1 is SGHRS and CDR2 is YFSETQ. The CDR3 has 15 residues. CDR3 nucleotides: TGCGCCAGCAGCCACGGGACAGGGGGCACAGATACGCAGTATTTT. Its protein is CASSHGTGGTDTQYF.

The rearrangement joins TRBV5-1 to TRBJ2-2; possible D gene TRBD1, 5 bases. With 2 bases removed from V and 9 bases from J, the gap between germline ends came to 8 bases. This CDR3 has 12 amino acids. Looked up from germline, CDR1 is SGHRS and CDR2 is YFSETQ. The CDR3 DNA reads TGCGCCAGCAGCTTCAGGGCGCGGGAGCTGTTTTTT. Its translation is CASSFRARELFF.

This rearrangement joins TRBV5-4 to TRBJ2-7, with TRBD2 identical over 9 bases. This CDR3 has 14 residues. CDR1 and CDR2 (germline): SGHNT, YYREEE (reference sequence). V lost 0 bases, J lost 3 bases, and 1 base stayed unmatched. Written as DNA, the CDR3 is TGTGCCAGCAGCTTGGGTAGCGGGAGCTACGAGCAGTACTTC. It specifies CASSLGSGSYEQYF.

The CDR3 spells CASSSTSSYNEQFF. The CDR3 DNA sequence: TGTGCCAGCAGTTCTACGAGCTCCTACAATGAGCAGTTCTTC. The genes are TRBV28 and TRBJ2-1; the D is unclear. Germline CDR1 and CDR2: MDHEN and SYDVKM. V was cut by 4 bases and J by 0 bases, with 7 bases left in between. The CDR3 is 14 amino acids.

The chain uses TRBV25-1 and TRBJ2-1; perhaps TRBD2 as D (7 bases). Deletions cut 4 bases from V and 5 bases from J, with 12 bases between. This CDR3 has 14 residues. Germline V lookup: CDR1 MGHDK, CDR2 SYGVNS. The CDR3 reads CASSGGGGHNEQFF. DNA for the CDR3: TGTGCCAGCAGTGGAGGGGGGGGACACAATGAGCAGTTCTTC.

As to this clone: The identical CDR3 is also encoded by other nucleotide sequences in the sample. This chain links TRBV5-1 with TRBJ2-7; D perhaps matches TRBD2 (6 bases). Trimming pared 0 bases from V and 4 bases from J, leaving 17 bases between. Germline CDR1 SGHRS, CDR2 YFSETQ. The CDR3 extends over 16 amino acids. The chain's CDR3 is CASSLGGQVSGYEQYF. In DNA form, the CDR3 reads TGCGCCAGCAGCTTGGGGGGTCAGGTTAGCGGATACGAGCAGTACTTC.

The chain uses TRBV5-5 and TRBJ2-3; possible D gene TRBD2, 5 bases. V was pared by 1 base and J by 2 bases, with 14 bases between. Germline loops: CDR1 SGHKS, CDR2 YYEKEE (reference sequence). The CDR3 spans 16 residues. CDR3 sequence: CASSLLLAQITDTQYF. The CDR3 DNA is TGTGCCAGCAGCTTGCTCCTAGCTCAGATCACAGATACGCAGTATTTT.

CDR3 sequence (DNA): TGTGCCAGCAGCTCAACGCGACAGGGTAAATCTTCTAACACAGATACGCAGTATTTT. Its translation: CASSSTRQGKSSNTDTQYF. This chain connects TRBV9 to TRBJ2-3; 7 bases match TRBD1. J lost 2 bases, V lost 4 bases, and 19 bases had no gene match. Looked up from germline, CDR1 is SGDLS and CDR2 is YYNGEE. CDR3 length equals 19 residues.

This sequence joins TRBV11-2 and TRBJ2-7; TRBD1 matches at 8 bases. Unmatched junction bases numbered 4, after V lost 5 bases and J lost 1 base. Germline CDR1 is SGHAT and CDR2 is FQNNGV. The CDR3 is 14 amino acids. This chain's CDR3 is CASSPGTGSYEQYF. The DNA for the CDR3 is TGTGCCAGCAGCCCCGGGACAGGATCCTACGAGCAGTACTTC.

This chain connects TRBV7-9 to TRBJ1-1; TRBD1 matches 9 bases. The CDR3 covers 14 residues. The germline gives CDR1 SEHNR, CDR2 FQNEAQ (reference sequence). Trimming took 6 bases from V and 1 from J; bases not matched to a gene: 3. CDR3 bases: TGTGCCAGCAGGACAGGGGGGGGGAACACTGAAGCTTTCTTT. Its protein product is CASRTGGGNTEAFF.

About this clone: One junction end disagrees with the germline gene, perhaps due to a read error. The chain links TRBV14 to TRBJ1-2; no definite D call. Germline loops: CDR1 SGHDN, CDR2 FVKESK. CDR3 length: 12 amino acids. The DNA of the CDR3 is TGTGCCAGCAGCCAAGTTCAGGCCCTGATCCACTTC. Its translation: CASSQVQALIHF.

This clone was detected a few times. CDR3 coding DNA: TGTGCCAGTAGTATCCGCCAGGGTACTAATGAAAAACTGTTTTTT. Translating gives CASSIRQGTNEKLFF. This chain links TRBV19 with TRBJ1-4, with a tentative D call TRBD1 (5 bases). The CDR3 contains 15 residues. CDR1 is LNHDA and CDR2 is SQIVND in the germline V gene (reference sequence). V dropped 3 bases and J dropped 2 bases, with 10 bases sitting between them.

V gene TRBV19 combines with J gene TRBJ1-2; D perhaps matches TRBD1 (5 bases). Germline loops: CDR1 LNHDA, CDR2 SQIVND (reference sequence). V shed 5 bases and J shed 8 bases, with 12 bases lying between them. The CDR3 runs 12 residues. Here the CDR3 reads CASSPSPGGYTF. The CDR3 DNA is TGTGCCAGTAGTCCCTCTCCAGGGGGCTACACCTTC.

The chain uses TRBV5-4 and TRBJ1-3; the match to TRBD1 covers 7 bases. CDR1 and CDR2 (germline): SGHNT, YYREEE (reference sequence). Losses at the gene ends were 4 bases for V and 5 bases for J; bases not matched to a gene: 3. The CDR3 length is 13 residues. The CDR3 bases are TGTGCCAGCAGCCAACAGGGGCGAAACACCATATATTTT. Amino acids: CASSQQGRNTIYF.

The CDR3 bases are TGTGCCTGGAGTGGGGACACCCTCAATGAAAAACTGTTTTTT. Its translation: CAWSGDTLNEKLFF. J is TRBJ1-4 and V is TRBV30, with a weak D call TRBD1 (6 bases). The CDR3 has 14 amino acids. CDR1 is GTSNPN and CDR2 is SVGIG in the germline V gene (reference sequence). V lost 1 base and J 5 bases, leaving 11 bases between the germline ends.

The chain is built from TRBV27 and TRBJ2-1, with a possible D match to TRBD2 (6 bases). The CDR3 runs to 15 residues. Trimming cost V 3 bases and J 5 bases, with 14 bases left between them. Germline CDR1 and CDR2: MNHEY and SMNVEV (reference sequence). CDR3 bases: TGTGCCAGCAGTTTTTGGGGACTCGGGAACAATGAGCAGTTCTTC. Protein sequence: CASSFWGLGNNEQFF.

In this sample, this clone turned up a few times. V is TRBV28 and J is TRBJ1-6; 8 bases agree with TRBD1. V trimming: 11 bases; J trimming: 9 bases; junction bases outside the gene matches: 12. Germline lookup yields CDR1 MDHEN and CDR2 SYDVKM. The CDR3 is made up of 14 amino acids. As DNA, the CDR3 is TGTGCCGCCTCTCCGGGACAGGAAATTTCACCCCTCCACTTT. Its translation is CAASPGQEISPLHF.

The chain couples TRBV7-9 to TRBJ1-5; D not resolved. Germline assignment: CDR1 SEHNR and CDR2 FQNEAQ (reference sequence). There are 13 residues in the CDR3. Trimming shortened V by 1 base and J by 7 bases, and 8 bases separated the two germline ends. DNA of the CDR3: TGTGCCAGCAGCTTAGTCGGGGTGCAGCCCCAGCATTTT. This gives the protein CASSLVGVQPQHF.

This chain uses TRBV28 with TRBJ2-5; 8 nucleotides align to TRBD2. The CDR3 is 15 residues long. The V segment lost 6 bases and the J segment 5 bases; nucleotides outside the gene matches: 11. Germline CDR1 MDHEN, CDR2 SYDVKM. The CDR3 DNA follows: TGTGCCAGCAGCATTGTCGGTAGCGGGAAGGAGACCCAGTACTTC. Protein product: CASSIVGSGKETQYF. The variable domain in full, completed from reference TRBV28 and TRBJ2-5, reads DVKVTQSSRYLVKRTGEKVFLECVQDMDHENMFWYRQDPGLGLRLIYFSYDVKMKEKGDIPEGYSVSREKKERFSLILESASTNQTSMYLCASSIVGSGKETQYFGPGTRLLVL.

The chain has TRBV5-8 and TRBJ2-1; D may be TRBD2 (6 bases). Germline V gene sequence: CDR1 SGHTS, CDR2 YDEGEE. V lost 2 bases, J lost 4 bases, and 13 bases lay in between. This CDR3 contains 15 residues. The CDR3, as DNA: TGTGCCAGCAGCTTCGGGCGGGGTCTATACAATGAGCAGTTCTTC. It encodes CASSFGRGLYNEQFF.

The chain combines TRBV5-8 with TRBJ2-5, with D possibly being TRBD2 (6 bases). Trimming took 10 bases from V and 4 from J, leaving 20 bases between them. The CDR3 contains 14 residues. The germline CDR1 and CDR2 sequences are SGHTS and YDEGEE. Here the CDR3 DNA reads TGTGCCGCCTCCATGGGACTGGGCTCAGAGACCCAGTACTTC. Residues: CAASMGLGSETQYF.

The chain recombines TRBV28 with TRBJ1-1; 7 positions agree with TRBD1. CDR1 MDHEN and CDR2 SYDVKM come from the germline V gene. The CDR3 totals 16 residues. The trim removed 7 bases at V and 0 bases at J, leaving 11 bases unmatched. CDR3 coding DNA: TGTGCCAGCACCTGGGGGGACAGTCGCATGAACACTGAAGCTTTCTTT. Amino acid sequence: CASTWGDSRMNTEAFF. Using reference TRBV28 and TRBJ1-1 for the parts outside the CDR3, the full variable domain is DVKVTQSSRYLVKRTGEKVFLECVQDMDHENMFWYRQDPGLGLRLIYFSYDVKMKEKGDIPEGYSVSREKKERFSLILESASTNQTSMYLCASTWGDSRMNTEAFFGQGTRLTVV.

J is TRBJ2-3 and V is TRBV11-2; 7 positions agree with TRBD1. Trimming removed 3 bases from V and 2 bases from J; junction bases left unmatched: 5. Per the germline V gene, CDR1 is SGHAT and CDR2 is FQNNGV. This CDR3 has 15 residues. The CDR3 DNA reads as TGTGCCAGCAGCTTCCAGGGGGAGTACACAGATACGCAGTATTTT. Amino acid sequence: CASSFQGEYTDTQYF.

CDR3 sequence: CASTQRVNYGYTF. CDR3 nucleotide sequence: TGTGCCAGCACTCAACGGGTTAACTATGGCTACACCTTC. This chain links TRBV28 with TRBJ1-2; D remains ambiguous. The CDR3 runs 13 residues. Germline CDR1 is MDHEN and CDR2 is SYDVKM. The germline V and J ends were trimmed by 7 bases and 1 base, with 10 bases remaining between them.

The chain has TRBV19 and TRBJ2-7, with 7 bases fitting TRBD2. The CDR3 sequence is 15 residues long. V shed 0 bases, J shed 2 bases, and the junction held 4 bases outside the gene matches. Looked up from germline, CDR1 is LNHDA and CDR2 is SQIVND (reference sequence). The CDR3 DNA sequence: TGTGCCAGTAGTATAGACGGGACTACAACCTACGAGCAGTACTTC. Translated, it gives CASSIDGTTTYEQYF.

The chain is built from TRBV25-1 and TRBJ1-2, with 11 nucleotides matching TRBD1. This CDR3 comprises 16 residues. Trimming at V came to 3 bases and at J to 4 bases, leaving 7 bases not matched to a gene. Germline values: CDR1 MGHDK, CDR2 SYGVNS. The CDR3 is CASSDRWTGGVYGYTF. In nucleotides, the CDR3 is TGTGCCAGCAGTGACCGCTGGACAGGGGGCGTCTATGGCTACACCTTC.

As DNA, the CDR3 is TGTGCCAGCAACTTACAGGGGGCTGATCAGCCCCAGCATTTT. This translates into CASNLQGADQPQHF. The chain carries TRBV2 and TRBJ1-5; the match to TRBD1 covers 9 bases. This CDR3 region has 14 residues. Trimming at V came to 7 bases and at J to 5 bases, leaving 6 bases not matched to a gene. Germline CDR1 SNHLY, CDR2 FYNNEI. The whole variable domain, filled in from reference TRBV2 and TRBJ1-5, reads EPEVTQTPSHQVTQMGQEVILRCVPISNHLYFYWYRQILGQKVEFLVSFYNNEISEKSEIFDDQFSVERPDGSNFTLKIRSTKLEDSAMYFCASNLQGADQPQHFGDGTRLSIL.

This rearrangement joins TRBV5-5 to TRBJ1-1; D ambiguous. The CDR3 is 15 residues long. Germline-derived CDR1 and CDR2 are SGHKS and YYEKEE (reference sequence). V shed 5 bases and J shed 2 bases, with 16 bases lying between them. The CDR3 DNA reads as TGTGCCAGCAGAAAACAAGACGGGGAAAACACTGAAGCTTTCTTT. This sequence encodes CASRKQDGENTEAFF.

This chain uses TRBV5-1 with TRBJ2-2; 12 positions agree with TRBD2. Per the germline V gene, CDR1 is SGHRS and CDR2 is YFSETQ. With 4 bases clipped from V and 5 bases from J, the junction kept 3 bases outside the gene matches. CDR3 length equals 15 residues. The CDR3 DNA reads as TGCGCCAGCAGCCCAACTAGCGGGAGGACCGGGGAGCTGTTTTTT. This sequence encodes CASSPTSGRTGELFF.

The V gene is TRBV6-1, the J gene TRBJ1-3; D gene ambiguous. Per germline, CDR1 MNHNS and CDR2 SASEGT. The V gene lost 7 bases and the J gene lost 4 bases, with 8 bases spanning the gap. CDR3 size: 12 residues. The CDR3 spells CASIISGNTIYF. CDR3 nucleotides: TGTGCCAGCATTATATCCGGAAACACCATATATTTT.

The chain carries TRBV7-2 and TRBJ2-7, with 8 positions matching TRBD1. J gave up 3 bases and V 5 bases, and 6 bases lay outside the gene matches. Germline V CDR1 and CDR2: SGHTA, FQGNSA. The CDR3 is 14 amino acids. DNA of the CDR3: TGTGCCAGCAGCATGGACAGGGTTGGCTACGAGCAGTACTTC. Its protein is CASSMDRVGYEQYF.